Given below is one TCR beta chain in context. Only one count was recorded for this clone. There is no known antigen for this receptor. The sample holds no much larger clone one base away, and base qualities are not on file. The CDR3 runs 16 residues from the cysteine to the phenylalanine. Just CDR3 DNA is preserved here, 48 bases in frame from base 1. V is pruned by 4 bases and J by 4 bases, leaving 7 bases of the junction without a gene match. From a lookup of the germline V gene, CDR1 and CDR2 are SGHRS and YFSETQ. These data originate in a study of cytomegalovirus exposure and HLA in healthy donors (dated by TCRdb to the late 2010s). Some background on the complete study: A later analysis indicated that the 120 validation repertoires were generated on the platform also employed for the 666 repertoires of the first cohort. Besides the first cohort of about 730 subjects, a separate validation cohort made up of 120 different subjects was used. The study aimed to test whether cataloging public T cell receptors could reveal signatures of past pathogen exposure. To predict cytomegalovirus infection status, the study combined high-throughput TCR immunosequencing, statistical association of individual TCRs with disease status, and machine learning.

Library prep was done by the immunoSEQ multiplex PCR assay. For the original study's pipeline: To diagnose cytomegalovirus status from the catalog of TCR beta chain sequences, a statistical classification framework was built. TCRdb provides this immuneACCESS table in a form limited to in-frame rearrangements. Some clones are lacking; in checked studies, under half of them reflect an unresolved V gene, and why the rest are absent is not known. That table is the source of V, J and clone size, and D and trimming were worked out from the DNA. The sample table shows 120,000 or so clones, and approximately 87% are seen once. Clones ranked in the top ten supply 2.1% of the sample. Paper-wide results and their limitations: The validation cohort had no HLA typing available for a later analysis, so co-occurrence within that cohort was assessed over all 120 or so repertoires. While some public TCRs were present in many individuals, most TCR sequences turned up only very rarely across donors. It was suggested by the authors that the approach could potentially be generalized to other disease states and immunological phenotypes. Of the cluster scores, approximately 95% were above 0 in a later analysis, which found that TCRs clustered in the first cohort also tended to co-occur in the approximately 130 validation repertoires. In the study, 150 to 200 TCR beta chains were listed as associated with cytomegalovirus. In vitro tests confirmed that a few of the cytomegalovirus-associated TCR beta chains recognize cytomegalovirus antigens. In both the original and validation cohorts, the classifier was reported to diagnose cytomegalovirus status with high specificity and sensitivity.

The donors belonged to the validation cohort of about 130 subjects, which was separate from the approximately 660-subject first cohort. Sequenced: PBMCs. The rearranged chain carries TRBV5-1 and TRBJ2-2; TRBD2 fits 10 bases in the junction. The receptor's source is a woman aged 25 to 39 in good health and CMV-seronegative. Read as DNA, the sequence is TGCGCCAGCAGCCTAATAGCGGGGGGCGGCACCGGGGAGCTGTTTTTT. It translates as CASSLIAGGGTGELFF. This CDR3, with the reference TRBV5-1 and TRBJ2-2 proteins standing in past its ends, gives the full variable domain KAGVTQTPRYLIKTRGQQVTLSCSPISGHRSVSWYQQTPGQGLQFLFEYFSETQRNKGNFPGRFSGRQFSNSRSEMNVSTLELGDSALYLCASSLIAGGGTGELFFGEGSRLTVL.